This record looks at one T cell receptor (beta chain) sequence and its context. This sample was included in a study of OX40 agonist ivuxolimab in advanced cancers. Across the study: Ivuxolimab, which is an agonistic anti-OX40 (CD134) antibody, was administered to the patients.

With 5 bases removed from V and 5 bases from J, the gap between germline ends came to 16 bases. Germline V gene lookup returns CDR1 SGHTA and CDR2 FQGNSA. CDR3 length equals 15 residues. Sequenced by immunoSEQ multiplex PCR; TCRdb stores in-frame clones only, minus some. This sample yields around 70,000 clones, of which roughly 80% are seen a single time; 5.9% belongs to the top ten. The receptor was isolated from an adult with an advanced solid tumor such as melanoma, head and neck, liver or kidney cancer. The V call is TRBV7-2, the J call TRBJ1-3; D is ambiguous. The material sequenced was CD4+ or CD8+ T cells sorted from blood, taken in a trial of the OX40 agonist ivuxolimab. This CDR3 is CASSARPRTRNTIYF. The CDR3 DNA reads TGTGCCAGCAGCGCCCGACCTAGGACTAGAAACACCATATATTTT.